The 13 T cell receptor beta chains presented below share a single source sample, sequenced in a study of T cells in Graves' hyperthyroidism and ophthalmopathy. The CDR3 regions of TCR beta were amplified from RNA transcripts. The HTBI primer set served for first-round RT-PCR of the TCR CDR3. TCRdb redid the calling of the multiplex PCR reads with MiXCR, one entry per CDR3 protein. The table shows roughly 350,000 distinct CDR3 sequences, with approximately 15% occurring only once. Sequenced input: blood. These receptors came from a woman between 35 and 50 years old with Graves' ophthalmopathy.

This clonotype has ten or more counts. The chain carries TRBV12-3 or TRBV12-4 and TRBJ2-5, with no clear D. With 5 bases removed from V and 5 bases from J, the gap between germline ends came to 15 bases. This CDR3 is built from 14 residues. CDR3 amino acids: CASSHFGQAETQYF. The CDR3 nucleotides read TGTGCCAGCAGTCACTTCGGGCAGGCGGAGACCCAGTACTTC.

This clonotype was picked up many times. The gene calls are TRBV2 and TRBJ2-7; 9 bases are shared with TRBD1. CDR1 and CDR2 from the germline V gene are SNHLY and FYNNEI. The CDR3 covers 15 residues. The V segment lost 8 bases and the J segment 5 bases; nucleotides outside the gene matches: 13. Here the CDR3 reads CASGFSGTGLNEQYF. Here the CDR3 DNA reads TGTGCCAGCGGATTCTCCGGGACAGGGCTTAACGAGCAGTACTTC.

This clonotype was recorded many times. This chain joins TRBV18 and TRBJ2-7, with a weak D call TRBD1 (5 bases). Trimming stripped 6 bases from V and 6 bases from J, with 18 bases between. There are 14 residues in the CDR3. Germline values: CDR1 KGHSH, CDR2 LQKENI. CDR3 in DNA: TGTGCCAGCTCGCCCCGACAGCCCCCCTCCGAGCAGTACTTC. It is translated as CASSPRQPPSEQYF.

This clonotype came up a few times. The chain uses TRBV12-3 or TRBV12-4 and TRBJ1-5, with 7 bases aligning to TRBD1. The CDR3 loop spans 15 amino acids. Unmatched junction bases numbered 5, after V lost 3 bases and J lost 3 bases. The CDR3 region has the DNA TGTGCCAGCAGTTTCCGACAGGGACCCAATCAGCCCCAGCATTTT. Translated: CASSFRQGPNQPQHF.

This clonotype was recorded many times. This sequence joins TRBV7-2 and TRBJ1-2; D is unclear. V lost 3 bases to trimming and J lost 2 bases, with 13 bases between them. CDR3 size: 15 residues. Germline V gene data show CDR1 as SGHTA and CDR2 as FQGNSA. The CDR3: CASSFLSTANYGYTF. The CDR3 bases are TGTGCCAGCAGCTTCCTGAGTACTGCAAACTATGGCTACACCTTC.

This clonotype was recorded many times. The V gene is TRBV20-1, the J gene TRBJ1-1; D is ambiguous. This CDR3 has 12 amino acids. CDR1 is DFQATT and CDR2 is SNEGSKA in the germline V gene (reference sequence). V was trimmed by 6 bases and J by 4 bases, leaving 12 bases between them. This CDR3 reads CSALQLVTEAFF. DNA for the CDR3: TGCAGTGCCCTACAACTGGTCACTGAAGCTTTCTTT.

This clonotype was seen at least ten times. The chain employs TRBV7-2 and TRBJ1-1; a weak D match, TRBD1 (6 bases). Germline V gene lookup returns CDR1 SGHTA and CDR2 FQGNSA. This CDR3 is 13 amino acids long. V was shortened by 7 bases and J by 3 bases, with 12 bases between the two germline ends. The DNA of the CDR3 is TGTGCCAGCACCAGGAGGGGGGACACTGAAGCTTTCTTT. This codes for CASTRRGDTEAFF.

This clonotype was found many times. V and J are TRBV20-1 and TRBJ1-1; D not resolved. CDR3 length equals 13 residues. CDR1 and CDR2 (germline): DFQATT, SNEGSKA (reference sequence). The V and J ends lost 2 bases and 0 bases respectively, with 7 bases between them. The chain's CDR3 is CSARHDMNTEAFF. The CDR3, as DNA: TGCAGTGCTAGACACGACATGAACACTGAAGCTTTCTTT.

This clonotype was found many times. The chain joins TRBV9 to TRBJ2-2, with unresolved D. Germline loops: CDR1 SGDLS, CDR2 YYNGEE. The CDR3 is 13 amino acids. V was pared by 2 bases and J by 5 bases, with 7 bases between. The CDR3 spells CASSVGRTGELFF. DNA for the CDR3: TGTGCCAGCAGCGTGGGCAGGACCGGGGAGCTGTTTTTT.

This clonotype has ten or more counts. The chain links TRBV30 to TRBJ1-1; a possible D gene is TRBD1 (5 bases). V was cut by 4 bases and J by 0 bases, with 18 bases left in between. Germline V CDR1 and CDR2: GTSNPN, SVGIG (reference sequence). The CDR3 loop spans 16 amino acids. DNA for the CDR3: TGTGCCTGGAACACGCGGACGGGACGGATGAACACTGAAGCTTTCTTT. Translation gives CAWNTRTGRMNTEAFF. Variable domain in full (rest from reference TRBV30 and TRBJ1-1): SQTIHQWPATLVQPVGSPLSLECTVEGTSNPNLYWYRQAAGRGLQLLFYSVGIGQISSEVPQNLSASRPQDRQFILSSKKLLLSDSGFYLCAWNTRTGRMNTEAFFGQGTRLTVV.

This clonotype has a count of ten or more. This sequence joins TRBV28 and TRBJ1-1; TRBD1 matches 8 bases. Germline loops: CDR1 MDHEN, CDR2 SYDVKM. The CDR3 contains 14 residues. With V trimmed by 7 bases and J by 8 bases, 12 bases remained unmatched. Here the CDR3 DNA reads TGTGCCAGCACCTCCGGGGGGGACAGGAGGGAAGCTTTCTTT. Translating gives CASTSGGDRREAFF.

This clonotype was detected a few times. The V call is TRBV4-1, the J call TRBJ2-7, with 7 bases that match TRBD1. The junction had 7 bases not matched to a gene; V was cut back by 3 bases and J by 2 bases. This CDR3 has 15 amino acids. Germline CDR1 and CDR2: MGHRA and YSYEKL. CDR3 sequence: CASSQPGTDAYEQYF. The CDR3 DNA reads as TGCGCCAGCAGCCAGCCCGGGACAGACGCCTACGAGCAGTACTTC.

This clonotype appeared many times. The chain carries TRBV11-2 and TRBJ2-1; 8 nucleotides align to TRBD2. V shed 1 base and J 8 bases; nucleotides not matched to a gene: 7. This CDR3 comprises 15 residues. The germline V gene encodes CDR1 SGHAT and CDR2 FQNNGV. CDR3 sequence: CASSLVSGIIHEQFF. The CDR3 DNA reads as TGTGCCAGCAGCTTAGTTAGCGGGATTATACATGAGCAGTTCTTC.